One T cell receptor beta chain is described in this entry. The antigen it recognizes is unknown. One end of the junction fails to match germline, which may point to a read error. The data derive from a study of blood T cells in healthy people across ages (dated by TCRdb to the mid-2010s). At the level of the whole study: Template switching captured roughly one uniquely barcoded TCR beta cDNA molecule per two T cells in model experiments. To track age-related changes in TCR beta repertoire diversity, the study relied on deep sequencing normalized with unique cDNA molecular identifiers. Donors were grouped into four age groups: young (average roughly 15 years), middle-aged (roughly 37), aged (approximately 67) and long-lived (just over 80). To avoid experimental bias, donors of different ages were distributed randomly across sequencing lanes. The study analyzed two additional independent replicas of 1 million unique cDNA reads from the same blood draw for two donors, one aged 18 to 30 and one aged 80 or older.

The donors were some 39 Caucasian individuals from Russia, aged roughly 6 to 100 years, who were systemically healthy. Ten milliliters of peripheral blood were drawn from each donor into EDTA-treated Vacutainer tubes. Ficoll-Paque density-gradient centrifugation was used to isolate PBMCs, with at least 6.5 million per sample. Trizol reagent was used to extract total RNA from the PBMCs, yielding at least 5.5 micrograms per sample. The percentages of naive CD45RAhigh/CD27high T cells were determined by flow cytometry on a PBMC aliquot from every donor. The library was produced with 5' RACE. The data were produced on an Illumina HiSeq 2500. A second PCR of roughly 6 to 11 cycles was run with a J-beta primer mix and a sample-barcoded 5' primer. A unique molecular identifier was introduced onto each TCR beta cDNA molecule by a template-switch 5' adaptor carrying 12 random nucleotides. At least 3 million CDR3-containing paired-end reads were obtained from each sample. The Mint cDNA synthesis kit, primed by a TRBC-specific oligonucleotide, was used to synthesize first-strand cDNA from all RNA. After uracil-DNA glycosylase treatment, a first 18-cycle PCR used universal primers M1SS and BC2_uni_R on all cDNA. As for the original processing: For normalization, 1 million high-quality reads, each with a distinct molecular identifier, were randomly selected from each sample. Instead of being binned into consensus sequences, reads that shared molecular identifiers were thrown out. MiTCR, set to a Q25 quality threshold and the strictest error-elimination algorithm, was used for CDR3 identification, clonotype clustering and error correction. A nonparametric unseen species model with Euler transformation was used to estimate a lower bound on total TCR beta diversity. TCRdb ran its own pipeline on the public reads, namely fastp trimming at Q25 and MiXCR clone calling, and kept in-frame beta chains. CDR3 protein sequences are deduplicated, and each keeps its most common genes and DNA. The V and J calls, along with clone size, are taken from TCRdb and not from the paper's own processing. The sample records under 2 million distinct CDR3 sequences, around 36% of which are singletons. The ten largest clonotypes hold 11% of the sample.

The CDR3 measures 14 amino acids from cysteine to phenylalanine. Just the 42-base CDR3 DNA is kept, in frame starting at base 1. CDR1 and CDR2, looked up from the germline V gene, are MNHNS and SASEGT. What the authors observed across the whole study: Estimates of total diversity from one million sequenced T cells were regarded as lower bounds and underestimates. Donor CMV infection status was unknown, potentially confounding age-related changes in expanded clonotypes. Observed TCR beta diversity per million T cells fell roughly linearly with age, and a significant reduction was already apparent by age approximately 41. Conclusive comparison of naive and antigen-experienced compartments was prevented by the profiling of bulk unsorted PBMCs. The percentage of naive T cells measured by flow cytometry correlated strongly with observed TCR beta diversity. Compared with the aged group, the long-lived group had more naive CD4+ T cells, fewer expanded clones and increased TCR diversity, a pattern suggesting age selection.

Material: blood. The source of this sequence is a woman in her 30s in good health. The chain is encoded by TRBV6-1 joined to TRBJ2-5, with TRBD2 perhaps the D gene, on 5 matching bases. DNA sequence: TGTGCCGGCAGTGACTATGGGGATTGGGAGACCCAGTACTTT. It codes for CAGSDYGDWETQYF.